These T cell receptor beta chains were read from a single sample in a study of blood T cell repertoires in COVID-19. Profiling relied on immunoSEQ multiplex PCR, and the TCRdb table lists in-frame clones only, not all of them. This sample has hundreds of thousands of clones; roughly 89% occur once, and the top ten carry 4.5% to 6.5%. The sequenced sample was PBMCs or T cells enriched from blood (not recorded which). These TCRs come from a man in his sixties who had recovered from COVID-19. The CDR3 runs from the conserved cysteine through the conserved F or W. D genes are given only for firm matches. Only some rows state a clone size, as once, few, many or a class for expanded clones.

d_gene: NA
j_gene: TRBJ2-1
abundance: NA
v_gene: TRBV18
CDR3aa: CASSPAGVGPEQFF
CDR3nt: TGTGCCAGCTCACCGGCAGGGGTAGGCCCCGAGCAGTTCTTC

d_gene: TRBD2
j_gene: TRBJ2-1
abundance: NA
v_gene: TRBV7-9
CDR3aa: CASSLVRGGRWDNEQFF
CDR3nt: TGTGCCAGCAGCTTAGTAAGGGGAGGGAGGTGGGACAATGAGCAGTTCTTC

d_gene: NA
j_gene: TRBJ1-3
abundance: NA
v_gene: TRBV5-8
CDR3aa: CASSLHGGGSGNTIYF
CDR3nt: TGTGCCAGCAGCTTGCACGGGGGAGGTTCTGGAAACACCATATATTTT

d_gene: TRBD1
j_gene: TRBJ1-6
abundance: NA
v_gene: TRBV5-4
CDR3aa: CASSPRGSEGAASPLHF
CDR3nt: TGTGCCAGCAGCCCCCGGGGTAGTGAGGGGGCGGCTTCACCCCTCCACTTT

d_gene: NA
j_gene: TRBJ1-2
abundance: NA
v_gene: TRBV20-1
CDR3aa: CSASGRTDSSGYTF
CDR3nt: TGCAGTGCTAGTGGAAGGACAGATAGTAGTGGCTACACCTTC

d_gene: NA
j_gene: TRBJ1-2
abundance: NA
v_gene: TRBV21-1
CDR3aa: CASSSKALGTGDPVKGYTF
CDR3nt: TGTGCCAGCAGCTCCAAAGCCTTGGGAACAGGGGATCCCGTAAAGGGCTACACCTTC

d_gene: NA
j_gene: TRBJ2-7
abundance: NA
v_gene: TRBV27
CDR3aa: CASRPFGQWISYEQYF
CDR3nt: TGTGCCAGCAGACCCTTTGGACAGTGGATTTCCTACGAGCAGTACTTC

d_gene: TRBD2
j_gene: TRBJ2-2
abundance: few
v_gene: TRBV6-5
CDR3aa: CATTRGLARGGELFF
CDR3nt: TGTGCCACCACTCGAGGACTAGCGAGGGGAGGGGAGCTGTTTTTT

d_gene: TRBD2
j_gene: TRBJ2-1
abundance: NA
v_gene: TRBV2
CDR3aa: CASSESFWELAGSYNEQFF
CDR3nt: TGTGCCAGCAGTGAATCCTTTTGGGAACTAGCGGGAAGTTACAATGAGCAGTTCTTC

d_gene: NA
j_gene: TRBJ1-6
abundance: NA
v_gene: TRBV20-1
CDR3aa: CSASDGSSYNSPLHF
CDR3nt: TGCAGTGCTAGTGACGGGAGCTCCTATAATTCACCCCTCCACTTT

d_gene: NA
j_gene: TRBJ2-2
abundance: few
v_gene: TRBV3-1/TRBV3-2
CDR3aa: CASSQGDIANTGELFF
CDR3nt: TGTGCCAGCAGCCAAGGGGACATCGCGAACACCGGGGAGCTGTTTTTT

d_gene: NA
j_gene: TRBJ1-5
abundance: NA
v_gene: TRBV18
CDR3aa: CASSPQSPGGNQPQHF
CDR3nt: TGTGCCAGCTCACCACAGTCCCCCGGGGGCAATCAGCCCCAGCATTTT

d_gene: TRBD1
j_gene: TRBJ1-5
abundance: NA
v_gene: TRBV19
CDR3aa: CASSIQTGYQPQHF
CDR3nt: TGTGCCAGTAGTATTCAGACAGGGTATCAGCCCCAGCATTTT

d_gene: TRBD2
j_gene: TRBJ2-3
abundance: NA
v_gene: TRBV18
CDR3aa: CASSPRASGKIADTQYF
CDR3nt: TGTGCCAGCTCACCACGCGCTAGCGGGAAAATAGCGGATACGCAGTATTTT

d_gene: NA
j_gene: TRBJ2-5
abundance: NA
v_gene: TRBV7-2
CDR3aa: CASSPHRAGGRETQYF
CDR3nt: TGTGCCAGCAGCCCTCACCGGGCAGGAGGTCGAGAGACCCAGTACTTC

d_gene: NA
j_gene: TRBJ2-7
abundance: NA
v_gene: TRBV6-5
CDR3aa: CASSRGGTKSYEQYF
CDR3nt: TGTGCCAGCAGCAGAGGGGGGACTAAATCCTACGAGCAGTACTTC

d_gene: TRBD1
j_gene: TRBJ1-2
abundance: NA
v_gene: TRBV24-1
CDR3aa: CATSDNRGQPNYGYTF
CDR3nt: TGTGCCACCAGTGATAACAGGGGTCAGCCTAACTATGGCTACACCTTC

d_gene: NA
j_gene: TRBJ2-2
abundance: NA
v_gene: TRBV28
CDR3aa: CASSLPFPGSNTGELFF
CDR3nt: TGTGCCAGCAGTTTACCTTTTCCGGGATCGAACACCGGGGAGCTGTTTTTT

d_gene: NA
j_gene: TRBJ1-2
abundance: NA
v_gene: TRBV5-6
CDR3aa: CASSPTVSHYGYTF
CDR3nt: TGTGCCAGCAGCCCGACAGTGAGCCACTATGGCTACACCTTC

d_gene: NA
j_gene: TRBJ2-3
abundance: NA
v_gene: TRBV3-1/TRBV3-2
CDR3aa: CASSQEQEHTQYF
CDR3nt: TGTGCCAGCAGCCAAGAACAGGAGCACACGCAGTATTTT

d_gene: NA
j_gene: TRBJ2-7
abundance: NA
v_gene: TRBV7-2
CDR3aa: CASSFNRGEQYF
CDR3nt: TGTGCCAGCAGCTTCAATAGGGGCGAGCAGTACTTC

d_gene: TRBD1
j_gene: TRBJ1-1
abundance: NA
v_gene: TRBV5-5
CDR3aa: CASSFYPLDGQGF
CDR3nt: TGTGCCAGCAGCTTTTATCCGTTGGATGGACAGGGCTTT

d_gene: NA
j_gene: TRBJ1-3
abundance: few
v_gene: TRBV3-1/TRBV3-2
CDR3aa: CASSQGVAGSGNTIYF
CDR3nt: TGTGCCAGCAGCCAAGGGGTCGCAGGCTCTGGAAACACCATATATTTT

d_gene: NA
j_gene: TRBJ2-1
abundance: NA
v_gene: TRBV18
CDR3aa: CASSFNYGRWNSEGSYNEQFF
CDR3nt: TGTGCCAGCTCATTCAACTACGGAAGGTGGAACTCTGAAGGCTCCTACAATGAGCAGTTCTTC

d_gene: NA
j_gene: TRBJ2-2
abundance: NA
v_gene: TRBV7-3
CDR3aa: CASSPRQGTGELFF
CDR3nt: TGTGCCAGCAGCCCAAGGCAGGGGACCGGGGAGCTGTTTTTT

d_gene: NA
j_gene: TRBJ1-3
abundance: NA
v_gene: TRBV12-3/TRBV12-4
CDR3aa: CASSLSTIYF
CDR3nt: TGTGCCAGCAGTTTGAGCACCATATATTTT

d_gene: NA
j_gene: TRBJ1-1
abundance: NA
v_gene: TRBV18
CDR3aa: CASSPDRGYTEAFF
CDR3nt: TGTGCCAGCTCACCGGATCGGGGATACACTGAAGCTTTCTTT

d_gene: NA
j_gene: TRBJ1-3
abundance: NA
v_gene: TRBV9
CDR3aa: CASSTQGNTIYF
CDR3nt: TGTGCCAGCAGCACCCAGGGAAACACCATATATTTT

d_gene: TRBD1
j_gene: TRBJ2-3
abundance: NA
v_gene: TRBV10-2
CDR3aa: CASSDRQGPTDTQYF
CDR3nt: TGCGCCAGCAGTGACCGACAGGGCCCCACAGATACGCAGTATTTT

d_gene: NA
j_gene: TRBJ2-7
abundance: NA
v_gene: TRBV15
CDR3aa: CATSRDTTYEQYF
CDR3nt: TGTGCCACCAGCAGGGACACCACCTACGAGCAGTACTTC

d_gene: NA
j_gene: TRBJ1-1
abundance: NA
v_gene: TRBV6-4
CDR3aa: CATKRTATLNTEAFF
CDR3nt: TGTGCCACCAAAAGAACAGCTACTTTGAACACTGAAGCTTTCTTT

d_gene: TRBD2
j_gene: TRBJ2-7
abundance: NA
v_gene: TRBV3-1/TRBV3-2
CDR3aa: CASSQDSGISEQYF
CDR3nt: TGTGCCAGCAGCCAGGATAGCGGGATTAGCGAGCAGTACTTC

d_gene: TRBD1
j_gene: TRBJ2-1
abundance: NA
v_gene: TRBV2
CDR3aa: CASGGQGDEQFF
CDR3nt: TGTGCCAGCGGGGGACAGGGCGATGAGCAGTTCTTC

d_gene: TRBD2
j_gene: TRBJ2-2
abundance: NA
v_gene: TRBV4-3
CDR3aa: CASSQFGAGEVGELFF
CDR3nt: TGCGCCAGCAGCCAGTTCGGCGCGGGAGAAGTCGGGGAGCTGTTTTTT

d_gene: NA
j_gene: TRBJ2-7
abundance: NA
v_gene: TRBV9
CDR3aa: CASSVELATYEQYF
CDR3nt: TGTGCCAGCAGCGTAGAGCTCGCAACCTACGAGCAGTACTTC

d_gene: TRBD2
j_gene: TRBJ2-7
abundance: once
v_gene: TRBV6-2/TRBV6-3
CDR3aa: CASSLAGGEQYF
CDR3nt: TGTGCCAGCAGCCTTGCGGGAGGCGAGCAGTACTTC

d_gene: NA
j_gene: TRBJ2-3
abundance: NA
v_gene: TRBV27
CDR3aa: CASSPQGLTDTQYF
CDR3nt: TGTGCCAGCAGTCCGCAGGGACTTACTGATACGCAGTATTTT

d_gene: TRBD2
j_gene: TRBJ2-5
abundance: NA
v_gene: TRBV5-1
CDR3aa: CASSLTSGVQETQYF
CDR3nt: TGCGCCAGCAGCTTGACTAGCGGGGTCCAAGAGACCCAGTACTTC

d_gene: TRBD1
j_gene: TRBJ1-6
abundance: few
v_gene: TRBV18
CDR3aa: CASSQSQGARNSPLHF
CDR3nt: TGTGCCAGCTCACAATCACAGGGGGCGCGGAATTCACCCCTCCACTTT

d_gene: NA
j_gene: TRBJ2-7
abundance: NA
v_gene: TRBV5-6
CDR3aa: CASSLGQIYEQYF
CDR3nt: TGTGCCAGCAGTCTCGGACAGATCTACGAGCAGTACTTC

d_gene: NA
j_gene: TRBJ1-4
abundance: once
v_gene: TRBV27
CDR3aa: CASSLRRLPNEKLFF
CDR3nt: TGTGCCAGCAGTTTGCGGAGGCTACCTAATGAAAAACTGTTTTTT

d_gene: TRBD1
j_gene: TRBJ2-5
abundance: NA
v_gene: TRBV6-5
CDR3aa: CASSFGQVQETQYF
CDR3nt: TGTGCCAGCAGTTTTGGACAGGTCCAAGAGACCCAGTACTTC

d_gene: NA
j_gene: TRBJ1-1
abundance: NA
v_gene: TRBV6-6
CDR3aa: CASWRTGRSEAFF
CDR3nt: TGTGCCAGCTGGAGGACGGGCAGGAGTGAAGCTTTCTTT

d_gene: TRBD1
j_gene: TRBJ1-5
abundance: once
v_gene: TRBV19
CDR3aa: CATSRDRRNQPQHF
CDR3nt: TGTGCCACCTCTAGGGACAGGCGCAATCAGCCCCAGCATTTT